The TCR beta chain described here comes from a study of graft-versus-host responses after intestinal transplantation (dated by TCRdb to the early 2020s). Regarding the research as a whole: The transplants that recipients got were multivisceral, liver-intestinal, or isolated intestinal. Anti-thymocyte globulin induction was given to all recipients, followed by maintenance tacrolimus and steroids for about 3 years. Graft-versus-host and host-versus-graft alloreactive T cell clones were tracked in the graft, circulation and bone marrow after intestinal transplantation using bulk TCR-beta CDR3 sequencing. To identify alloreactive clones, pre-transplant mixed lymphocyte reaction products were sequenced and compared with unstimulated pre-transplant donor and recipient T cells. A cohort of under 30 intestinal transplant recipients, including one retransplant, was enrolled, and a few patients lacking pretransplant specimens were excluded. A peak of at least 4% donor T cells among recipient peripheral blood mononuclear cells was the definition used for donor T cell macrochimerism. Instead of going to the commercial service, samples from a few later patients were sequenced in-house on an Illumina MiSeq and processed with MiXCR. Overall study results and their limits: The conclusions were limited by the relatively low number and heterogeneity of the intestinal transplant patients. Early after transplant, peak levels of circulating GvH clones were associated with declines in HvG clones. GvH clones turned up in recipient bone marrow, with some appearing earlier in ileal mucosa or blood, a pattern consistent with an intestinal mucosal origin. High GvH to HvG T cell clonal ratios were observed in the allografts of patients with donor T cell macrochimerism.

The CDR3 runs 12 amino acids, cysteine and phenylalanine included. Only the CDR3 portion is preserved as DNA: 36 bases, with reading frame beginning at the first base. Taken from the germline V gene (reference sequence), the CDR1 and CDR2 loops are SEHNR and FQNEAQ. V is pared back by 6 bases and J by 1 base, with 5 bases lying between the germline termini. On this clone: Its recognized antigen is unknown. There are no base qualities to consult, and no much larger clone falls within one base. This sample also contains other DNA sequences that code for the same CDR3.

Sample time point, as interpreted from the label and publication: cells obtained before transplantation from donor or recipient. CD3+CD4+ and CD3+CD8+ populations were FACS-sorted from unstimulated pre-transplant donor and recipient cells taken from spleen or lymph nodes. The library was prepared using the immunoSEQ multiplex PCR assay. For most patients, genomic DNA was isolated with the Qiagen DNeasy Blood and Tissue Kit and shipped frozen to Adaptive Biotechnologies for TCR sequencing. For most patients, high-throughput TCR-beta CDR3 sequencing of genomic DNA was performed by Adaptive Biotechnologies. Concerning the study's data processing: TCR sequencing data for around 19 patients were retrieved from Adaptive's ImmunoSEQ software; a few other patients were processed with MiXCR and VDJtools. To correct CD4 versus CD8 sorting errors, sequences present in both subsets at a frequency ratio below 5:1 were removed. CDR3 nucleotide sequences shared between donor and recipient were removed because the origin of such sequences could not be assigned. Alloreactive clones required at least 2-fold expansion over unstimulated cells and minimum CFSE-low frequency of 0.002% (template counts) or 0.001% (read counts). Clones detected in sequenced pre-transplant spleen, lymph node, or MLR CFSE-low populations of the donor or recipient were defined as mappable. The cumulative frequency of alloreactive clones was calculated as a percentage of all sequences, weighted by copy number. As stored in TCRdb, this immuneACCESS dataset retains in-frame rearrangements with V and J assigned. A fraction of the clones does not appear; measured against another copy, unresolved V genes explain less than half of the discrepancy, and the remainder lacks a known reason. That table is the source of V, J and clone size, and D and trimming were worked out from the DNA. Recorded for this sample are tens of thousands of clones; approximately 94% of them occurred a single time. The ten most abundant clones make up roughly 2% of the sample.

The sequencing here drew on unstimulated CD8+ T cells sorted from spleen or lymph node cells, taken before intestinal transplant. The rearrangement combines TRBV7-9 with TRBJ2-3, with no confidently assigned D gene. The receptor was derived from a human donor who received an intestinal transplant. The CDR3: CASSSGTDTQYF. In nucleotides, the sequence is TGTGCCAGCAGTTCAGGCACAGATACGCAGTATTTT.